This record looks at one TCR beta chain sequence and its context. This clone's antigen is unknown. Base qualities are not provided; no much larger clone lies one nucleotide away. Single viable CD3+CD4+CD8-CD45RO+ cells were sorted as memory CD4+ T cells on a FACSAria II. CMV serostatus was assessed using a Roche Elecsys assay, by which serum IgG against CMV pp150, pp28, p38 and p52 was detected. After thawing, total CD4+ T cells were enriched by positive selection with CD4 magnetic microbeads. The samples came from a different study that was designed specifically to examine the CD4+ T cell memory repertoire. Peripheral blood mononuclear cells were isolated and cryopreserved following standard operating procedures; serum was stored at -80 °C. CD3-PerCP (BW264/56), CD4-APC (RPA-T4), CD45RO-PE (UCHT1) and CD8-Pacific Orange (3B5) antibodies were used for staining, and non-viable cells were excluded with Sytox blue.

This sample was taken from a study of memory CD4+ T cells and cytomegalovirus serostatus (dated by TCRdb to about 2019). For context, the study as a whole: A total of roughly 33 healthy Belgian adults, of whom 9 were CMV seropositive and roughly 25 were CMV seronegative, were included in the cohort. To replicate a published TCR-based CMV serostatus classifier, the researchers sequenced the CD4+ memory TCRbeta repertoires of a Belgian cohort whose cytomegalovirus serostatus was known. General findings and caveats noted by the study authors: The original-framework classifier achieved a median bootstrapped AUC of 0.95 with a 95% CI of 0.76-1.00 on the Belgian cohort. For CMV serostatus prediction, a median bootstrapped AUC of 0.95 was reached with the original framework, and a median bootstrapped AUC of approximately 0.89 was reached with a US-trained random forest. Only CD4+CD45RO+ memory cells were sequenced, unlike the original study, which covered naive and memory CD4+ and CD8+ populations. Among the 150 to 200 previously reported CMV-associated TCRbeta sequences, 67 showed up in the CD4+ memory repertoires, with each one found in between one and five individuals. The results were interpreted as suggesting that the CMV-associated TCR signature is mostly present in the CD4+ memory repertoire.

The Quick-DNA Microprep Kit was used to extract genomic DNA from the sorted cells. TCRbeta DNA was amplified with the immunoSEQ hsTCRbeta kit following the manufacturer's protocol. An Illumina MiSeq instrument was used to sequence the TCRbeta libraries. The original methods were these. Following removal of out-of-frame sequences, around 2,300,000 distinct TCRbeta sequences were retained, with an average of about 70,000 per individual. Each individual was scored according to the count of 164 previously reported CMV-associated TCRbeta sequences and the total productive distinct TCRbeta count. A beta-binomial model was reimplemented in Python, and scikit-learn random forests with default parameters were trained on US cohort data. Classifier performance on the Belgian cohort was reported as the median AUC with percentile confidence intervals calculated over 10,000 bootstrap iterations. TCRdb took this table from immuneACCESS and kept in-frame rearrangements with V and J called. Such tables lack part of the clones; where checked against another copy, unresolved V genes explain under half of the gap, and the rest is unexplained. The DNA gave D and trimming, while V, J and clone size come from that table. The sample contains fewer than 40,000 clones, 79% of them found a single time. The ten largest clonotypes hold over 4.5% of the sample.

The CDR3 runs 12 residues from the cysteine to the phenylalanine. Of all the DNA, just the CDR3 is kept, 36 bases in frame from base 1. The germline V gene sets CDR1 to SQVTM and CDR2 to ANQGSEA. Germline trimming: 7 bases from V, 6 bases from J; junction bases outside gene matches: 8. This sequence originates from an adult in good health and CMV-seropositive. Sequences were obtained from memory CD4+ T cells from blood. This sequence uses TRBV29-1 and TRBJ2-7; 8 bases in the middle match TRBD2. The CDR3 is CSARAGGGEQYF. DNA sequence: TGCAGCGCCAGGGCGGGGGGAGGCGAGCAGTACTTC.